The 11 T cell receptor beta chains in this list originate from one sample, sequenced in a study of liver allograft versus peripheral blood T cells. Study-level information: What was compared were the T cell receptor repertoires in transplanted livers and those in the peripheral blood of recipients.

TCRdb re-analysed the reads in MiXCR, keeping a single row per CDR3 protein. The sample holds about 8,300 distinct CDR3 sequences, around a fifth seen once. The receptors here all came from a human patient who had a liver transplant. Some T cells could come from the graft donor.

Note on this clonotype: A much bigger clone sits one base away, suggesting this may be a read error. The V and J genes are TRBV5-6 and TRBJ1-4, with TRBD1 matching over 9 bases. Germline CDR1 SGHDT, CDR2 YYEEEE. The CDR3 loop spans 15 amino acids. CDR3 sequence (DNA): TGTGCCGGCAGCTCAGGGACAGGGACTAATGAAAAACTGTTTTTT. Translation: CAGSSGTGTNEKLFF.

This chain joins TRBV27 and TRBJ2-7; weak D call: TRBD2 (7 bases). V was cut by 6 bases and J by 4 bases, with 16 bases left in between. This CDR3 is built from 14 residues. Germline CDR1 and CDR2: MNHEY and SMNVEV (reference sequence). The CDR3 here is CASRSGGGSYEQYF. As DNA, the CDR3 is TGTGCCAGCAGGTCGGGGGGCGGTTCGTACGAGCAGTACTTC.

This clonotype was found a few times. The V and J genes are TRBV5-6 and TRBJ2-1; TRBD2 aligns across 10 bases. This CDR3 has 16 amino acids. Germline values: CDR1 SGHDT, CDR2 YYEEEE. V was pared by 2 bases and J by 5 bases, with 7 bases of the junction left unmatched. CDR3 sequence: CASSLPSGGAHNEQFF. CDR3 bases: TGTGCCAGCAGCTTACCCAGCGGGGGGGCTCACAATGAGCAGTTCTTC. Full variable domain (remainder filled in from reference TRBV5-6 and TRBJ2-1): DAGVTQSPTHLIKTRGQQVTLRCSPKSGHDTVSWYQQALGQGPQFIFQYYEEEERQRGNFPDRFSGHQFPNYSSELNVNALLLGDSALYLCASSLPSGGAHNEQFFGPGTRLTVL.

This clonotype has more than one count but fewer than ten. J is TRBJ1-4 and V is TRBV20-1, with no clear D. This CDR3 comprises 12 residues. In germline, CDR1 is DFQATT, CDR2 SNEGSKA (reference sequence). V gave up 0 bases and J gave up 8 bases, with 7 bases separating them. Here the CDR3 reads CSARDSGEKLFF. DNA for the CDR3: TGCAGTGCTAGAGATTCGGGAGAAAAACTGTTTTTT.

In its sample, this clonotype was seen many times. This chain links TRBV27 with TRBJ1-2, with 10 bases matching TRBD1. The germline CDR1 and CDR2 sequences are MNHEY and SMNVEV (reference sequence). Trimming removed 4 bases from V and 6 bases from J; junction bases left unmatched: 2. The CDR3 length is 13 residues. CDR3 DNA sequence: TGTGCCAGCAGTTCGACAGGGGGCGATGGCTACACCTTC. Its translation: CASSSTGGDGYTF.

This clonotype was seen only a few times. V gene TRBV27 combines with J gene TRBJ1-2, with a possible D match to TRBD1 (5 bases). V lost 5 bases and J lost 5, with 15 bases in between. Germline CDR1 MNHEY, CDR2 SMNVEV (reference sequence). The length of the CDR3 is 14 residues. The CDR3: CASSPPGGRYGYTF. The CDR3 DNA reads as TGTGCCAGCAGTCCACCGGGGGGGAGATATGGCTACACCTTC.

The CDR3 protein is CASSLTGTGAYGYTF. Written as DNA, the CDR3 is TGTGCCAGCAGTTTGACCGGGACAGGGGCCTATGGCTACACCTTC. The chain recombines TRBV6-5 with TRBJ1-2; the match to TRBD1 covers 10 bases. The CDR3 runs to 15 residues. The J segment lost 4 bases and the V segment lost 4 bases, leaving 6 bases of the junction unmatched. Germline V gene lookup returns CDR1 MNHEY and CDR2 SVGAGI.

This clonotype is labeled medium-sized. The gene calls are TRBV15 and TRBJ2-7; no clear D. Trimming cost V 0 bases and J 1 base, with 16 bases left between them. The CDR3 has 17 amino acids. Germline V gives CDR1 LNHNV, CDR2 YYDKDF (reference sequence). The CDR3 loop is CATSRDRSLRASYEQYF. As DNA, the CDR3 is TGTGCCACCAGCAGAGATAGGTCCCTACGGGCATCCTACGAGCAGTACTTC. Drawing the rest from reference TRBV15 and TRBJ2-7, the complete variable domain is DAMVIQNPRYQVTQFGKPVTLSCSQTLNHNVMYWYQQKSSQAPKLLFHYYDKDFNNEADTPDNFQSRRPNTSFCFLDIRSPGLGDTAMYLCATSRDRSLRASYEQYFGPGTRLTVT.

V is TRBV3-1 and J is TRBJ1-3; D may be TRBD1 (5 bases). The CDR3 covers 17 residues. CDR1 and CDR2 (germline): LGHDT, YNNKEL (reference sequence). The V and J ends lost 1 base and 3 bases respectively, with 16 bases between them. The CDR3 bases are TGTGCCAGCAGCCAAGGGGGCTACATCGCCCTTGGAAACACCATATATTTT. It encodes CASSQGGYIALGNTIYF.

Judged by abundance, this clonotype is medium-sized. CDR3: CSVEGQGAGGYTF. The CDR3 region has the DNA TGCAGCGTTGAAGGACAGGGGGCTGGTGGCTACACCTTC. V is TRBV29-1 and J is TRBJ1-2; 10 bases are shared with TRBD1. This CDR3 comprises 13 residues. In germline, CDR1 is SQVTM, CDR2 ANQGSEA. With 1 base clipped from V and 7 bases from J, the junction kept 3 bases outside the gene matches.

This clonotype is medium-sized (0.01 to 0.1%). The gene calls are TRBV27 and TRBJ1-1; 7 nucleotides line up with TRBD1. The length of the CDR3 is 14 residues. The germline V gene has CDR1 MNHEY and CDR2 SMNVEV (reference sequence). After removal of 6 bases from V and 6 bases from J, the junction contained 10 bases not matched to a gene. The CDR3 is CASSLDRVIPEAFF. Here the CDR3 DNA reads TGTGCCAGCAGCCTTGACAGGGTGATCCCTGAAGCTTTCTTT.